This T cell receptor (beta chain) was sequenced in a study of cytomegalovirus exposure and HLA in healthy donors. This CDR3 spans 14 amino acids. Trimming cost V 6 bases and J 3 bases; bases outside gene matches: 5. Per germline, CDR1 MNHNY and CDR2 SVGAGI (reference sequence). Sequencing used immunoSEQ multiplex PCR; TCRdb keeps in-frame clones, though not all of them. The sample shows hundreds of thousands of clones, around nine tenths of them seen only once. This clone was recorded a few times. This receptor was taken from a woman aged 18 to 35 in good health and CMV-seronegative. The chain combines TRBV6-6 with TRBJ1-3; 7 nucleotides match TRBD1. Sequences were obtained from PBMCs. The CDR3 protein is CASSPDRVGNTIYF. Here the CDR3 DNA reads TGTGCCAGCAGCCCCGACAGGGTTGGAAACACCATATATTTT.